The clone carrying this TCR beta chain was counted a few times. What it binds is not known. This entry comes from a study of T cell repertoires in cytomegalovirus infection. TCRdb reprocessed the reads via MiXCR and lists one record per CDR3 protein. The data hold more than 75,000 distinct CDR3 sequences, with over 25% observed a single time. V shed 5 bases and J shed 3 bases, with 13 bases lying between them. Germline lookup yields CDR1 DFQATT and CDR2 SNEGSKA (reference sequence). CDR3 length equals 13 residues. The V gene is TRBV20-1, the J gene TRBJ1-2; no firm D call. The TCR sequence derives from a human donor in good health (CMV status not recorded). Some clones in this sample may be carry-over from other donors' samples. Sample: CD8+ T cells from cultured PBMCs, taken from culture after CMV antigen stimulation. This chain's CDR3 is CSAPTPEHYGYTF. The CDR3 coding sequence is TGCAGTGCTCCCACTCCGGAACACTATGGCTACACCTTC.